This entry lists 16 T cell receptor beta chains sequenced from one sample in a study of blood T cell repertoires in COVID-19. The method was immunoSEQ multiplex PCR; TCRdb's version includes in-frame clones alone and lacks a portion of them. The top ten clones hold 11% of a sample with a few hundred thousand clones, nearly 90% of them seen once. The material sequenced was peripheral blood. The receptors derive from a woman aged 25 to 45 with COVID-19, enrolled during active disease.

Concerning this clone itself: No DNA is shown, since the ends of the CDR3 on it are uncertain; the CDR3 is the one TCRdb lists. The chain's CDR3 is CASILDRDYSPLHF. The chain carries TRBV2 and TRBJ1-6; the D call in the table, TRBD1, was not verified against the DNA. The CDR3 numbers 14 amino acids, ends counted. Germline V gene sequence: CDR1 SNHLY, CDR2 FYNNEI.

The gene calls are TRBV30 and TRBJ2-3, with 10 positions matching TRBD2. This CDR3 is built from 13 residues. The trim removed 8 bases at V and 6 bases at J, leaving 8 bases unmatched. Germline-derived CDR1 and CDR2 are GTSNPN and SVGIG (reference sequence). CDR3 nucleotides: TGTGCCGCAACTAGCGGGGCGGGGGATACGCAGTATTTT. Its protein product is CAATSGAGDTQYF. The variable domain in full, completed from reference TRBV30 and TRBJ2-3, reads SQTIHQWPATLVQPVGSPLSLECTVEGTSNPNLYWYRQAAGRGLQLLFYSVGIGQISSEVPQNLSASRPQDRQFILSSKKLLLSDSGFYLCAATSGAGDTQYFGPGTRLTVL.

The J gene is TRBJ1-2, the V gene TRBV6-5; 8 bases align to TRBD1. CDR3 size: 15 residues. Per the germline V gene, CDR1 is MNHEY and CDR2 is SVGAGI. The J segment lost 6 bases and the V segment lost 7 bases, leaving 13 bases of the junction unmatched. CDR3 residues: CASTKRETGGDGYTF. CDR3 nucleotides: TGTGCCAGCACCAAAAGGGAAACAGGGGGAGATGGCTACACCTTC.

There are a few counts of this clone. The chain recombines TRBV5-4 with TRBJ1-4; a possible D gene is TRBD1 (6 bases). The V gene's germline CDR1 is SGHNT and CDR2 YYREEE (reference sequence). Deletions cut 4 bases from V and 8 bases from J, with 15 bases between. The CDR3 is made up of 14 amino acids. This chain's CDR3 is CASSRRGSGEKLFF. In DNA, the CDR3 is TGTGCCAGCAGCCGCAGGGGAAGCGGAGAAAAACTGTTTTTT.

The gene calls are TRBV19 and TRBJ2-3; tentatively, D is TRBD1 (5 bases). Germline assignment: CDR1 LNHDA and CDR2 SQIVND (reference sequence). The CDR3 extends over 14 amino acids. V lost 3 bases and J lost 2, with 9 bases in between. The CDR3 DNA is TGTGCCAGTAGTATTGGACACGTCACAGATACGCAGTATTTT. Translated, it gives CASSIGHVTDTQYF.

CDR3 region: CAWSWKGLVAGNTIYF. CDR3 in DNA: TGTGCCTGGAGTTGGAAAGGACTGGTTGCTGGAAACACCATATATTTT. This chain connects TRBV30 to TRBJ1-3, with D unresolved. This CDR3 comprises 16 residues. The germline gives CDR1 GTSNPN, CDR2 SVGIG (reference sequence). Between the trimmed V and J ends, which lost 2 bases and 2 bases, there was a span of 16 bases.

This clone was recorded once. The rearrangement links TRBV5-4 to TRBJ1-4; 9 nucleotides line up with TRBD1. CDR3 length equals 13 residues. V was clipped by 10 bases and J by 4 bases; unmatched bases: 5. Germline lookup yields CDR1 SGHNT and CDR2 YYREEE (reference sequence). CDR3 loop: CASGDRVNEKLFF. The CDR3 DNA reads TGTGCCTCTGGGGACAGGGTTAATGAAAAACTGTTTTTT.

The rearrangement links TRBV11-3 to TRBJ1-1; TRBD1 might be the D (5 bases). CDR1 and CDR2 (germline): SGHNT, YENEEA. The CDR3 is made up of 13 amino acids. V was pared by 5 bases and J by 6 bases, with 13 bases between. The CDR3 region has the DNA TGTGCCAGCAGCCCAGATCTACAGGCTGAAGCTTTCTTT. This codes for CASSPDLQAEAFF.

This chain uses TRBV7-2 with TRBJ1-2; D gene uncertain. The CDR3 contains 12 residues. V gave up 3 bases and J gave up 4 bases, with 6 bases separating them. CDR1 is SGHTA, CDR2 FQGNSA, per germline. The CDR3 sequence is CASSLEGYGYTF. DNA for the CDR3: TGTGCCAGCAGCTTGGAGGGCTATGGCTACACCTTC.

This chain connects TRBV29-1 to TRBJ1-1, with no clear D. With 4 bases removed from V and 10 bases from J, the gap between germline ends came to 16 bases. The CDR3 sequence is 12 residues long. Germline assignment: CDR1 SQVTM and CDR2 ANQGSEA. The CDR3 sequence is CSVASAVVGAFF. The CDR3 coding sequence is TGCAGCGTTGCCTCGGCGGTTGTTGGAGCTTTCTTT.

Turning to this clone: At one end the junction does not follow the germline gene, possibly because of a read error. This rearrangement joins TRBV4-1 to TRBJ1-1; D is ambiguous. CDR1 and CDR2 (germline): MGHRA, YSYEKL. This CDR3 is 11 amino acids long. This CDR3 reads CASSQGWERYF. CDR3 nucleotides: TGCGCCAGCAGCCAAGGGTGGGAGAGATACTTT.

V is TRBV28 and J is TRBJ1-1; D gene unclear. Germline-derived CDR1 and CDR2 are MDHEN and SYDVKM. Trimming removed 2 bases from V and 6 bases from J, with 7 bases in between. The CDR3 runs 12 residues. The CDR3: CASSLVAAEAFF. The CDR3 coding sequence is TGTGCCAGCAGTTTAGTGGCAGCTGAAGCTTTCTTT.

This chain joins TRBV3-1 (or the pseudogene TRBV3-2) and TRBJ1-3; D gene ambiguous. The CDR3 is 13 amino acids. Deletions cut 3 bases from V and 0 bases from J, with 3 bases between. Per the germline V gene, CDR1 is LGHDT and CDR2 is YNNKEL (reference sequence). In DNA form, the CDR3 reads TGTGCCAGCAGCCACCGCTCTGGAAACACCATATATTTT. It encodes CASSHRSGNTIYF.

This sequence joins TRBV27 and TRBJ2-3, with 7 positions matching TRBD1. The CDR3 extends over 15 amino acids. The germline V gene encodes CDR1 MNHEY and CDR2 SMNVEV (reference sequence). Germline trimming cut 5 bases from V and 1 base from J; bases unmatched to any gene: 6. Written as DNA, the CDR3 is TGTGCCAGCAGTATGACAGGGTTTCGCACAGATACGCAGTATTTT. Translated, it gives CASSMTGFRTDTQYF.

CDR3 sequence: CASSPLGGTYAGELFF. Written as DNA, the CDR3 is TGTGCCAGCTCACCATTGGGAGGGACTTACGCCGGGGAGCTGTTTTTT. The J gene is TRBJ2-2, the V gene TRBV18; TRBD2 agrees at 7 bases. The CDR3 covers 16 residues. The junction had 9 bases not matched to a gene; V was cut back by 2 bases and J by 6 bases. Per the germline V gene, CDR1 is KGHSH and CDR2 is LQKENI.

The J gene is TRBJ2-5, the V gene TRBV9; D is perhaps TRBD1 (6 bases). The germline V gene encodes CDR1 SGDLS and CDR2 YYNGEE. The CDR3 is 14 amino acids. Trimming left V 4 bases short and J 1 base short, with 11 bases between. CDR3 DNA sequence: TGTGCCAGCAGCACCTTAGGGGGCCAAGAGACCCAGTACTTC. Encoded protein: CASSTLGGQETQYF. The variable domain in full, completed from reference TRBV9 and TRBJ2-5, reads DSGVTQTPKHLITATGQRVTLRCSPRSGDLSVYWYQQSLDQGLQFLIQYYNGEERAKGNILERFSAQQFPDLHSELNLSSLELGDSALYFCASSTLGGQETQYFGPGTRLLVL.